This T cell receptor beta chain was found in a study of cytomegalovirus exposure and HLA in healthy donors. At sampling all donors were nominally healthy, likely with unrecorded immune exposures. The primer mix had 60 Vbeta and 13 Jbeta primers. Some clones are missing from TCRdb's copy, which holds only in-frame ones; the method was immunoSEQ multiplex PCR. Of about 140,000 clones in the sample, around two thirds are singletons; the top ten hold around 1.9%. The CDR3 length is 11 residues. Per the germline V gene, CDR1 is SEHNR and CDR2 is FQNEAQ (reference sequence). Trimming took off 4 bases at V and 10 bases at J, with 5 bases between the two ends. Findings of the study overall: A prior analysis recorded that most TCR beta V segments were productive about 87% or about 30% of the time.

About this clone itself: Its antigen is not known.

The chain couples TRBV7-9 to TRBJ1-6, with D unclear. Sequencing was performed on PBMCs. The origin of this receptor is a male donor in good health and CMV-seronegative. In DNA form, the CDR3 reads TGTGCCAGCAGCTCCAAATCACCCCTCCACTTT. Encoded protein: CASSSKSPLHF.